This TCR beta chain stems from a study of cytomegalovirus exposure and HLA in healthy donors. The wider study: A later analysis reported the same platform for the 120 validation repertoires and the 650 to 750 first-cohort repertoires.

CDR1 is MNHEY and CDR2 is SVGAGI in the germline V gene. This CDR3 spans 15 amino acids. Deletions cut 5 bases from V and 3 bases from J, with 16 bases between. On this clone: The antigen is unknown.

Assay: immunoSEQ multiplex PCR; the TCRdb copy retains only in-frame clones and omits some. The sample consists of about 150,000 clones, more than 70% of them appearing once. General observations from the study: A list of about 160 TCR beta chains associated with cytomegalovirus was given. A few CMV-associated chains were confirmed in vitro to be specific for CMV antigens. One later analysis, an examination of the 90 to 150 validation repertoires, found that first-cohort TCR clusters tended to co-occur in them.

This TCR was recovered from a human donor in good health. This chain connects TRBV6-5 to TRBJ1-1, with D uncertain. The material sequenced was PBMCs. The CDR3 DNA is TGTGCCAGCAGTAACCCAAGGTTCGGGTACACTGAAGCTTTCTTT. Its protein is CASSNPRFGYTEAFF.